These 5 T cell receptor beta chains were sequenced from one sample in a study of control samples from healthy donors and cancer patients. This table comes from immunoSEQ multiplex PCR, and its TCRdb copy is limited to in-frame clones, with some not included. The data contain around 180,000 clones, approximately 94% of them singletons. Material for sequencing was blood. All receptors derive from a woman between 18 and 29 years old in good health.

The rearrangement uses TRBV28 and TRBJ2-7, with a possible D match to TRBD1 (6 bases). The V end was cut by 5 bases, the J end by 5 bases, with 22 bases between. The CDR3 covers 16 residues. CDR1 and CDR2 (germline): MDHEN, SYDVKM. CDR3 in DNA: TGTGCCAGCAGTCTAAAGCCGATTACAGGGACCCACGAGCAGTACTTC. Protein product: CASSLKPITGTHEQYF.

The gene calls are TRBV5-1 and TRBJ1-1; 7 positions match TRBD1. The CDR3 runs 14 residues. The V and J ends lost 4 bases and 13 bases, in that order; junction bases with no gene match: 16. Germline V gene lookup returns CDR1 SGHRS and CDR2 YFSETQ. CDR3 in DNA: TGCGCCAGCAGCCTGACTACCCCGGGACAGAACGTTTTCTTT. Amino acid sequence: CASSLTTPGQNVFF.

The table lists this clone with a count of one. The chain links TRBV9 to TRBJ1-1; D gene unclear. Trimming stripped 0 bases from V and 3 bases from J, with 9 bases between. Germline CDR1 is SGDLS and CDR2 is YYNGEE. This CDR3 has 14 residues. CDR3 nucleotide sequence: TGTGCCAGCAGCGTAGGCAGTCGGGACACTGAAGCTTTCTTT. Its protein product is CASSVGSRDTEAFF.

This clone was recorded a few times. The chain combines TRBV19 with TRBJ1-2; unclear D gene. V was cut by 0 bases and J by 3 bases, with 14 bases left in between. Germline V gene sequence: CDR1 LNHDA, CDR2 SQIVND (reference sequence). This CDR3 contains 16 residues. The CDR3 region has the DNA TGTGCCAGTAGTATAGATCTGGCGCGCCGGTACTATGGCTACACCTTC. This sequence encodes CASSIDLARRYYGYTF. Filled out from reference TRBV19 and TRBJ1-2, the complete variable domain reads DGGITQSPKYLFRKEGQNVTLSCEQNLNHDAMYWYRQDPGQGLRLIYYSQIVNDFQKGDIAEGYSVSREKKESFPLTVTSAQKNPTAFYLCASSIDLARRYYGYTFGSGTRLTVV.

The rearrangement joins TRBV29-1 to TRBJ2-7, with a possible D match to TRBD2 (7 bases). The V end lost 3 bases, the J end lost 3 bases, and 15 bases lay between the germline ends. The germline V gene encodes CDR1 SQVTM and CDR2 ANQGSEA. The CDR3 length is 14 residues. In nucleotides, the CDR3 is TGCAGCGTTGAGTGGGGGGGACAAGACTACGAGCAGTACTTC. Residues: CSVEWGGQDYEQYF.